One sample yielded the 28 T cell receptor beta chains listed below, sequenced in a study of blood T cell repertoires in COVID-19. Using immunoSEQ multiplex PCR, the repertoire was profiled, and TCRdb retains in-frame clones only, with some absent. The table lists around 270,000 clones, over 80% of them singletons, with 1.5% in the top ten. Material for sequencing was peripheral blood. Every receptor here comes from a middle-aged woman who had recovered from COVID-19.

V is TRBV2 and J is TRBJ2-7; TRBD2 is a possible D gene (7 bases). The CDR3 has 14 residues. Germline CDR1 and CDR2: SNHLY and FYNNEI. V lost 8 bases and J 0 bases, leaving 14 bases between the germline ends. The CDR3 sequence is CASVEGGSSYEQYF. CDR3 nucleotide sequence: TGTGCCAGCGTTGAGGGGGGGAGCTCCTACGAGCAGTACTTC. Full variable domain (remainder filled in from reference TRBV2 and TRBJ2-7): EPEVTQTPSHQVTQMGQEVILRCVPISNHLYFYWYRQILGQKVEFLVSFYNNEISEKSEIFDDQFSVERPDGSNFTLKIRSTKLEDSAMYFCASVEGGSSYEQYFGPGTRLTVT.

The chain uses TRBV11-1 and TRBJ1-1, with a weak D call TRBD1 (6 bases). V lost 3 bases to trimming and J lost 6 bases, with 14 bases between them. The CDR3 runs to 14 residues. Germline V lookup: CDR1 SGHAT, CDR2 FQDESV (reference sequence). The CDR3 spells CASSLTGRLAEAFF. The CDR3 DNA follows: TGTGCCAGCAGCTTGACAGGCCGACTTGCTGAAGCTTTCTTT.

In this sample, this clone turned up once. V and J are TRBV18 and TRBJ1-3; possible D gene TRBD1, 5 bases. The CDR3 has 16 residues. Trimming removed 3 bases at V and 2 bases at J, with 14 bases between. The germline V gene encodes CDR1 KGHSH and CDR2 LQKENI. The CDR3 reads CASSPLGEATGNTIYF. Here the CDR3 DNA reads TGTGCCAGCTCACCCCTAGGGGAAGCTACTGGAAACACCATATATTTT.

This clone was detected once. V is TRBV5-1 and J is TRBJ2-2; TRBD2 matches 10 bases. The V gene end was trimmed by 4 bases and the J gene end by 1 base; junction bases not matched to a gene: 7. CDR1 and CDR2 (germline): SGHRS, YFSETQ. The CDR3 runs 17 residues. CDR3: CASSPTSGVLNTGELFF. CDR3 nucleotides: TGCGCCAGCAGCCCAACTAGCGGGGTTCTGAACACCGGGGAGCTGTTTTTT.

The chain uses TRBV3-1 (or the pseudogene TRBV3-2) and TRBJ2-5; 13 nucleotides line up with TRBD2. CDR1 LGHDT and CDR2 YNNKEL come from the germline V gene (reference sequence). The CDR3 runs to 18 residues. V lost 4 bases to trimming and J lost 5 bases; unmatched junction nucleotides: 13. CDR3 residues: CASSRVRGTSGNRETQYF. As DNA, the CDR3 is TGTGCCAGCAGCCGCGTTAGGGGGACTAGCGGGAACCGGGAGACCCAGTACTTC.

The table lists this clone with a few counts. The genes are TRBV10-3 and TRBJ1-2; D is unresolved. Germline V gene sequence: CDR1 ENHRY, CDR2 SYGVKD. This CDR3 contains 12 residues. V dropped 5 bases and J dropped 8 bases, with 12 bases sitting between them. CDR3 residues: CAISLNSRGYTF. CDR3 DNA sequence: TGTGCCATCAGTCTGAACTCGCGCGGCTACACCTTC.

The chain has TRBV29-1 and TRBJ2-3; 9 bases line up with TRBD2. J gave up 4 bases and V 4 bases, and 6 bases lay outside the gene matches. This CDR3 spans 14 amino acids. The germline gives CDR1 SQVTM, CDR2 ANQGSEA. The CDR3 nucleotides read TGCAGCGTTGCCTTACTAGCGGGCGCAGATACGCAGTATTTT. This codes for CSVALLAGADTQYF.

V and J are TRBV19 and TRBJ2-2; unclear D gene. Germline V lookup: CDR1 LNHDA, CDR2 SQIVND (reference sequence). The V end lost 3 bases, the J end lost 7 bases, and 9 bases lay between the germline ends. The CDR3 covers 13 residues. The CDR3 reads CASSIQTIGELFF. In nucleotides, the CDR3 is TGTGCCAGTAGTATTCAGACAATCGGGGAGCTGTTTTTT.

This clone was found a few times. This chain connects TRBV5-1 to TRBJ2-2; 7 bases fit TRBD1. Germline loops: CDR1 SGHRS, CDR2 YFSETQ. The junction had 3 bases not matched to a gene; V was cut back by 0 bases and J by 4 bases. This CDR3 comprises 15 residues. The CDR3 DNA reads TGCGCCAGCAGCTTGGACTCAGGGGGCACCGGGGAGCTGTTTTTT. Its protein is CASSLDSGGTGELFF.

The chain uses TRBV28 and TRBJ2-1; TRBD1 matches at 12 bases. The CDR3 spans 18 residues. CDR1 and CDR2 (germline): MDHEN, SYDVKM. With V trimmed by 2 bases and J by 5 bases, 10 bases remained unmatched. The DNA for the CDR3 is TGTGCCAGCAGTTTACGGGACAGGGGGCTGGTGGGGAACAATGAGCAGTTCTTC. Encoded protein: CASSLRDRGLVGNNEQFF.

The chain carries TRBV28 and TRBJ2-7, with TRBD2 matching over 11 bases. In germline, CDR1 is MDHEN, CDR2 SYDVKM. The CDR3 spans 15 residues. V was pared by 3 bases and J by 0 bases, with 1 base of the junction left unmatched. The CDR3 region is CASSFGLAGSYEQYF. CDR3 nucleotide sequence: TGTGCCAGCAGTTTTGGACTAGCGGGCTCCTACGAGCAGTACTTC.

This clone was seen a single time. J is TRBJ1-3 and V is TRBV4-2; 10 nucleotides agree with TRBD1. V dropped 0 bases and J dropped 3; count of bases not matched to a gene: 8. CDR3 length equals 18 residues. Looked up from germline, CDR1 is LGHNA and CDR2 is YNFKEQ. The CDR3 DNA is TGTGCCAGCAGCCAAGATCCTCGGACAGGGGGTTTTGGAAACACCATATATTTT. Protein product: CASSQDPRTGGFGNTIYF.

A word on this clone: Other DNA sequences of this sample code for an identical CDR3. The chain joins TRBV7-2 to TRBJ1-5, with D possibly TRBD1 on 6 matching bases. The CDR3 contains 14 residues. V lost 2 bases and J lost 1, with 6 bases in between. Looked up from germline, CDR1 is SGHTA and CDR2 is FQGNSA. This CDR3 reads CASSLQGSNQPQHF. CDR3 nucleotides: TGTGCCAGCAGCTTACAGGGGAGCAATCAGCCCCAGCATTTT.

To note about this clone: This same CDR3 is encoded by further DNA sequences in the sample. The chain combines TRBV6-2 or TRBV6-3 with TRBJ1-2; D call uncertain. The germline CDR1 and CDR2 sequences are MNHEY and SVGEGT. This CDR3 is built from 13 residues. Between the trimmed V and J ends, which lost 0 bases and 5 bases, there was a span of 7 bases. CDR3 nucleotide sequence: TGTGCCAGCAGTTACTCGGGAGGGTATGGCTACACCTTC. Amino acid sequence: CASSYSGGYGYTF.

This clone turned up a few times. The V gene is TRBV5-4, the J gene TRBJ1-1, with 8 bases that match TRBD1. CDR1 and CDR2 (germline): SGHNT, YYREEE (reference sequence). Trimming at V came to 5 bases and at J to 2 bases, leaving 5 bases not matched to a gene. The CDR3 is made up of 14 amino acids. The CDR3 DNA follows: TGTGCCAGCAGTCGACAGGGGAGTAACACTGAAGCTTTCTTT. This translates into CASSRQGSNTEAFF.

The V gene is TRBV12-3 or TRBV12-4, the J gene TRBJ2-1; 7 bases map to TRBD2. There are 13 residues in the CDR3. The V and J ends lost 9 bases and 6 bases, in that order; junction bases with no gene match: 8. CDR3: CASRVGGSNEQFF. Written as DNA, the CDR3 is TGTGCCAGTAGAGTCGGGGGGTCCAATGAGCAGTTCTTC.

The chain has TRBV11-2 and TRBJ1-5; D perhaps matches TRBD1 (6 bases). With 1 base removed from V and 7 bases from J, the gap between germline ends came to 14 bases. The CDR3 is 15 amino acids. CDR1 and CDR2 (germline): SGHAT, FQNNGV. CDR3 region: CASSLVSGHVQPQHF. CDR3 DNA sequence: TGTGCCAGCAGCTTAGTGTCGGGACATGTCCAGCCCCAGCATTTT.

Comments on this clone: This same CDR3 is encoded by further DNA sequences in the sample. The chain employs TRBV11-2 and TRBJ1-3; D unresolved. CDR3 size: 13 residues. V lost 4 bases, J lost 7 bases, and 11 bases lay in between. Germline V gene sequence: CDR1 SGHAT, CDR2 FQNNGV. CDR3 region: CASSSNSGNTIYF. CDR3 nucleotides: TGTGCCAGCAGCTCCAACTCGGGGAACACCATATATTTT.

This sequence joins TRBV9 and TRBJ1-6; 8 positions agree with TRBD1. The length of the CDR3 is 14 residues. The V segment lost 2 bases and the J segment 10 bases; nucleotides outside the gene matches: 5. CDR1 SGDLS and CDR2 YYNGEE come from the germline V gene. CDR3 region: CASSVGQGGSPLHF. The CDR3, as DNA: TGTGCCAGCAGCGTTGGACAGGGTGGGTCACCCCTCCACTTT.

A note on this clone: The same CDR3 also results from other DNA sequences found in this sample. The chain employs TRBV18 and TRBJ1-1; D is ambiguous. Trimming stripped 2 bases from V and 2 bases from J, with 6 bases between. CDR3 length: 13 amino acids. Looked up from germline, CDR1 is KGHSH and CDR2 is LQKENI. The CDR3, as DNA: TGTGCCAGCTCACCAGGAGAAAACACTGAAGCTTTCTTT. This translates into CASSPGENTEAFF.

The J gene is TRBJ2-3, the V gene TRBV11-2; D remains unclear. The CDR3 is made up of 14 amino acids. Germline lookup yields CDR1 SGHAT and CDR2 FQNNGV. Trimming cost V 0 bases and J 4 bases, with 8 bases left between them. The DNA of the CDR3 is TGTGCCAGCAGCTTAGACCGGTTTTCAGATACGCAGTATTTT. Its translation is CASSLDRFSDTQYF.

This rearrangement joins TRBV5-1 to TRBJ2-5; D perhaps matches TRBD1 (5 bases). Trimming left V 8 bases short and J 5 bases short, with 16 bases between. Germline V gene sequence: CDR1 SGHRS, CDR2 YFSETQ. The CDR3 has 13 amino acids. The CDR3, as DNA: TGCGCCAGTAATCCGGGCCCAGGGGAGACCCAGTACTTC. Amino acid sequence: CASNPGPGETQYF.

The chain has TRBV7-8 and TRBJ1-5; TRBD1 matches at 9 bases. The ends lost 2 bases at V and 0 bases at J; junction bases unmatched: 8. Germline-derived CDR1 and CDR2 are SGHVS and FQNEAQ. The CDR3 is 18 amino acids. The CDR3 region is CASSLSGQGVYSNQPQHF. DNA for the CDR3: TGTGCCAGCAGCTTATCGGGACAGGGAGTCTATAGCAATCAGCCCCAGCATTTT.

The chain uses TRBV2 and TRBJ1-4; D is undetermined. The CDR3 totals 13 residues. Trimming took 8 bases from V and 5 from J, leaving 12 bases between them. Germline V gene lookup returns CDR1 SNHLY and CDR2 FYNNEI. In nucleotides, the CDR3 is TGTGCCAGCTTTTGGCAGCGAAATGAAAAACTGTTTTTT. Amino acid sequence: CASFWQRNEKLFF.

The gene calls are TRBV2 and TRBJ2-6, with D hard to call. V was trimmed by 7 bases and J by 0 bases, leaving 10 bases between them. There are 15 residues in the CDR3. Germline CDR1 reads SNHLY; CDR2 reads FYNNEI. CDR3 coding DNA: TGTGCCAGCACCACACACATCTCTGGGGCCAACGTCCTGACTTTC. Its protein is CASTTHISGANVLTF.

V gene TRBV3-1 (or the pseudogene TRBV3-2) combines with J gene TRBJ1-1, with TRBD1 identical over 7 bases. J lost 3 bases, V lost 4 bases, and 8 bases had no gene match. The CDR3 runs 15 residues. CDR1 is LGHDT and CDR2 is YNNKEL in the germline V gene (reference sequence). The CDR3 region is CASSPWTGSDTEAFF. The CDR3 DNA is TGTGCCAGCAGCCCCTGGACAGGATCCGACACTGAAGCTTTCTTT.

The CDR3 DNA is TGTGCCAGCAGCACACTGACAAGTTTCGCAGATACGCAGTATTTT. Translating it yields CASSTLTSFADTQYF. This chain joins TRBV5-6 and TRBJ2-3; D is undetermined. Trimming shortened V by 4 bases and J by 4 bases, and 16 bases separated the two germline ends. Germline CDR1 and CDR2: SGHDT and YYEEEE. The CDR3 extends over 15 amino acids.

This clone has a single count. V is TRBV24-1 and J is TRBJ2-1; possible D gene TRBD1, 5 bases. Germline CDR1 reads KGHDR; CDR2 reads SFDVKD. The V end was cut by 3 bases, the J end by 8 bases, with 19 bases between. This CDR3 region has 16 residues. The CDR3 loop is CATSDPLAGSVDEQFF. CDR3 nucleotides: TGTGCCACCAGTGATCCTTTGGCAGGGTCGGTCGATGAGCAGTTCTTC.